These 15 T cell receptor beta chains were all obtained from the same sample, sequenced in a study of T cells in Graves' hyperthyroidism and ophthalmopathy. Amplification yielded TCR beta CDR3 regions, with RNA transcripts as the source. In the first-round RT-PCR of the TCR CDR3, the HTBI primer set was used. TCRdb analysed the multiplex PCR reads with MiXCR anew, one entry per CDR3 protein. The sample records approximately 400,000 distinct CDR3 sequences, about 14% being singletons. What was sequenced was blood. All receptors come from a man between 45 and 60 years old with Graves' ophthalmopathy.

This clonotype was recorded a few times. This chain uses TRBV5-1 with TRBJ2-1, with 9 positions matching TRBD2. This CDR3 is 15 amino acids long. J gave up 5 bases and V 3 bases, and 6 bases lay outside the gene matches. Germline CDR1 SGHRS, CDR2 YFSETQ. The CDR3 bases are TGCGCCAGCAGCTCTAGCGGGAATAAAAACAATGAGCAGTTCTTC. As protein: CASSSSGNKNNEQFF.

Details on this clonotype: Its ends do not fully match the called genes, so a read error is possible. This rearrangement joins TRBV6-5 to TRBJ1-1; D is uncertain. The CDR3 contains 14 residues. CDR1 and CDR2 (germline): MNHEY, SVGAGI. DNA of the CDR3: TGTGCCAGCAGTTACTCGTTTTTGAACACTGAAGCTTCCTTT. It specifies CASSYSFLNTEASF.

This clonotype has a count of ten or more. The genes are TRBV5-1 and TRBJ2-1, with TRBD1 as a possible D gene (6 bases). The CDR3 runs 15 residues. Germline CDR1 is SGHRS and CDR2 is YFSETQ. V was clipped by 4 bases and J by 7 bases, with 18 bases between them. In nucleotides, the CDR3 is TGCGCCAGCAGCATACCGACGGACAGCCCAAATGAGCAGTTCTTC. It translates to CASSIPTDSPNEQFF.

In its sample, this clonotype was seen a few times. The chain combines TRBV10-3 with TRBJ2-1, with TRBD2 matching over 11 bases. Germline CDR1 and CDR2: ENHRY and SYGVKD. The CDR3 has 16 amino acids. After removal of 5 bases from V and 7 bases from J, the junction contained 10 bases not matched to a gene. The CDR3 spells CAISPRLAGSSNEQFF. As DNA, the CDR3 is TGTGCCATCAGTCCGAGACTAGCGGGATCGTCTAATGAGCAGTTCTTC.

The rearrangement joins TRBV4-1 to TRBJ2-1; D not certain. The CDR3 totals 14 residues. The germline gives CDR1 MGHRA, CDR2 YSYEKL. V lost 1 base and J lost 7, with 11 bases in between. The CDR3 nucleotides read TGCGCCAGCAGCCAAGGCGTTAGCAGAAATGAGCAGTTCTTC. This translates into CASSQGVSRNEQFF.

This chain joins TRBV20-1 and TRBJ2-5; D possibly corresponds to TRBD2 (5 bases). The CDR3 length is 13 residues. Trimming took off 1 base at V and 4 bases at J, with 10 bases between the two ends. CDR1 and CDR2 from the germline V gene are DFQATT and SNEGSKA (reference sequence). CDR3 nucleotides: TGCAGTGCTAGAGTTAGCGAGGGAGAGACCCAGTACTTC. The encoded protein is CSARVSEGETQYF.

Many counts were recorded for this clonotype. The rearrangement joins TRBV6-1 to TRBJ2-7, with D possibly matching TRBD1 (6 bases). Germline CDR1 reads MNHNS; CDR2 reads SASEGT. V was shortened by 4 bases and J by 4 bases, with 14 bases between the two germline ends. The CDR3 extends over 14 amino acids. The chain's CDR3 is CASSVAGTRYEQYF. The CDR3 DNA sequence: TGTGCCAGCAGTGTGGCAGGGACAAGGTACGAGCAGTACTTC.

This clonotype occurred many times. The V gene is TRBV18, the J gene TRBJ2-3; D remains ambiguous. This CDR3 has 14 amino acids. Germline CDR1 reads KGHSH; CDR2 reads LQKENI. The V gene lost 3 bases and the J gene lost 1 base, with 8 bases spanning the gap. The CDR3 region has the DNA TGTGCCAGCTCACCCGACTGGGGCACAGATACGCAGTATTTT. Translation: CASSPDWGTDTQYF.

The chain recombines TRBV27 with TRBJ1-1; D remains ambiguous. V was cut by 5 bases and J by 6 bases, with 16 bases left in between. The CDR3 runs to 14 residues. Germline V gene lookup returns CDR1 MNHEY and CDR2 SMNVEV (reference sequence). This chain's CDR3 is CASSRDEPSAEAFF. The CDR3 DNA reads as TGTGCCAGCAGTCGCGACGAACCGAGCGCTGAAGCTTTCTTT.

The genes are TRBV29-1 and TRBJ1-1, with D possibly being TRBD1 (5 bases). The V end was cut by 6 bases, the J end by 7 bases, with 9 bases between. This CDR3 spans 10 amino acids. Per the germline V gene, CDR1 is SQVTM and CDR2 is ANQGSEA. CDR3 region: CSVADSEAFF. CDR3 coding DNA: TGCAGCGTAGCTGACAGTGAAGCTTTCTTT.

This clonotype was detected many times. The DNA for the CDR3 is TGTGCCAGCAGTGCGGCGAGCGGCAGCCCTGACAATGAGCAGTTCTTC. Protein sequence: CASSAASGSPDNEQFF. The V call is TRBV12-3 or TRBV12-4, the J call TRBJ2-1; D might be TRBD2 (5 bases). V gave up 5 bases and J gave up 5 bases, with 19 bases separating them. There are 16 residues in the CDR3.

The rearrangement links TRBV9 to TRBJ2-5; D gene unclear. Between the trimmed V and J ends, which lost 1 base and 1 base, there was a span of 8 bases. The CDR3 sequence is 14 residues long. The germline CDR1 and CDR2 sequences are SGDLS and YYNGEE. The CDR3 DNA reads TGTGCCAGCAGCGTAAGTTCAAGCCAAGAGACCCAGTACTTC. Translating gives CASSVSSSQETQYF.

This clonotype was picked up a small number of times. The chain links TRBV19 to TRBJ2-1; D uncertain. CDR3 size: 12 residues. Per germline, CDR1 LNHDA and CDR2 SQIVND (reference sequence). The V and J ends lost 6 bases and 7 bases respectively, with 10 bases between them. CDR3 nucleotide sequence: TGTGCCAGTAGCACTAAATGGAATGAGCAGTTCTTC. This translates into CASSTKWNEQFF. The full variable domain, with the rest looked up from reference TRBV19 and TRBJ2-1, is DGGITQSPKYLFRKEGQNVTLSCEQNLNHDAMYWYRQDPGQGLRLIYYSQIVNDFQKGDIAEGYSVSREKKESFPLTVTSAQKNPTAFYLCASSTKWNEQFFGPGTRLTVL.

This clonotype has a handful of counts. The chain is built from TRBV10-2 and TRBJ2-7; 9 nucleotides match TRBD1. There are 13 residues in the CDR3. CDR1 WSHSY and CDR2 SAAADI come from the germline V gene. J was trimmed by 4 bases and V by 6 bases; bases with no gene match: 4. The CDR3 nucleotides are TGCGCCAGCAGGATGACAGGGGGGTACGAGCAGTACTTC. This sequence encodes CASRMTGGYEQYF.

CDR3 protein: CASSSMTAPYEQYF. In nucleotides, the CDR3 is TGTGCCAGCAGCTCAATGACAGCCCCCTACGAGCAGTACTTC. The chain joins TRBV11-2 to TRBJ2-7; TRBD1 is a possible D gene (5 bases). Germline values: CDR1 SGHAT, CDR2 FQNNGV. The V and J ends lost 4 bases and 2 bases respectively, with 12 bases between them. This CDR3 comprises 14 residues.